The rows below give T cell receptor beta chains drawn from one sample of a study of T cell repertoires in cytomegalovirus infection. TCRdb re-analysed the reads in MiXCR, keeping a single row per CDR3 protein. This table has 170,000 or so distinct CDR3 sequences, under 15% appearing once. Sequences were obtained from PBMCs. The receptors derive from a human donor in good health (CMV status not recorded). Some clones in this sample may be carry-over from other donors' samples. The conserved cysteine and the conserved F or W are not part of the CDR3 here. The order of the fields is J gene, clone size, V gene, CDR3 protein. Clone size is not always given. Where it is, it says once, few, many or a class for expanded clones.

>TRBJ2-6|NA|TRBV20-1
SAKVTGSGANVLT
>TRBJ2-7|NA|TRBV20-1
SAARGPGPYEQY
>TRBJ1-6|many|TRBV7-2
ASSLDSSYNSPLH
>TRBJ2-7|NA|TRBV6-5
ASSYSGPTTYEQY
>TRBJ1-5|many|TRBV28
ASSVSNQPQH
>TRBJ2-7|few|TRBV7-9
ASSPTWGSLHEQY
>TRBJ2-7|many|TRBV7-3
ASSSSSGLDGEQY
>TRBJ2-3|many|TRBV10-3
AIGGTGRTDTQY
>TRBJ2-7|few|TRBV7-8
ASSLARGTSYEQY
>TRBJ2-5|NA|TRBV6-5
ASSYSGQETQY
>TRBJ2-5|NA|TRBV12-3/TRBV12-4
ASSFLSGQETLY
>TRBJ2-2|many|TRBV7-2
ASSQPSLTGELF
>TRBJ2-1|many|TRBV12-5
ASGLVVAGEGEQF
>TRBJ1-2|many|TRBV5-6
ASSLATGGLVNYGYT
>TRBJ2-5|NA|TRBV29-1
SVEDPRAIGETQY
>TRBJ1-2|NA|TRBV20-1
SANAVSGIYGYT
>TRBJ1-6|many|TRBV12-3/TRBV12-4
ASHPGQYNSPLH
>TRBJ1-3|NA|TRBV2
ASSASGIVTSGNTIY
>TRBJ2-7|NA|TRBV29-1
SVGTGENEQY
>TRBJ2-7|NA|TRBV5-4
ASSLAADSYEQY
>TRBJ2-2|NA|TRBV12-3/TRBV12-4
ASSPSQGARTGELF
>TRBJ2-1|many|TRBV28
ASSLRASYNEQF
>TRBJ2-7|many|TRBV7-9
ASSLAGEDEQY
>TRBJ2-3|many|TRBV7-8
ASSFRAGGSDTQY
>TRBJ2-2|NA|TRBV14
ASSQDQGLTTGELF
>TRBJ1-4|many|TRBV7-9
ASSPYEKLF
>TRBJ2-2|NA|TRBV29-1
SVGSGAGELF
>TRBJ2-4|few|TRBV5-4
ASSLGDPSGVGKNIQY
>TRBJ2-2|few|TRBV4-1
ASSHRPLLRELF
>TRBJ1-1|few|TRBV6-2/TRBV6-3
ASSPVGKVNTEAF
>TRBJ2-1|NA|TRBV7-9
ASSSSLAGGSYNEQF
>TRBJ2-7|few|TRBV5-1
ASRGLVYSYEQY
>TRBJ2-3|NA|TRBV28
ASRPPGGRFTDTQY
>TRBJ2-1|NA|TRBV20-1
SASYINEQF
>TRBJ1-6|few|TRBV23-1
ASSQLFSSWNNSPLH
>TRBJ1-2|many|TRBV19
ASSIRQGDYGYT
>TRBJ2-5|once|TRBV7-3
ASSPNPGQGETQY
>TRBJ1-2|few|TRBV10-3
AISTGVANYGYT
>TRBJ2-3|many|TRBV6-6
ASSYGLTGGSTDTQY
>TRBJ1-1|few|TRBV15
ATSFKRVNTEAF
>TRBJ1-1|few|TRBV27
ASSRLGINTEAF
>TRBJ1-3|few|TRBV3-1
ASSQGAVQISGNTIY
>TRBJ2-7|many|TRBV7-2
ASSLGAGRRAYEQY
>TRBJ1-6|NA|TRBV20-1
SARHRSTSYNSPLH
>TRBJ2-5|many|TRBV20-1
SARGRPTSGLAQETQY
>TRBJ2-2|few|TRBV14
ASSQQDRAGELF
>TRBJ2-7|many|TRBV7-2
ASSLDQNLYEQY
>TRBJ2-3|many|TRBV7-4
ASSSHDRGPSRDTQY